This TCR beta chain came from a study of shared clonotypes between healthy human individuals. Unsorted PBMC DNA underwent sequencing on ten immunoSEQ deep assay plates. Assay used: immunoSEQ multiplex PCR; TCRdb lists only in-frame clones, some missing. The repertoire holds about half a million clones, with more than 75% as singletons. Germline CDR1 and CDR2: SEHNR and FQNEAQ (reference sequence). V was pared by 5 bases and J by 9 bases, with 14 bases between. This CDR3 is built from 13 residues. The count of this clone is one. This clonotype was obtained from a woman in her thirties or forties in good health. Some clones in this sample may be carry-over from other donors' samples. V is TRBV7-9 and J is TRBJ2-1, with TRBD2 as a possible D gene (5 bases). Input material: PBMCs. The CDR3 region is CASSAILASEQFF. CDR3 in DNA: TGTGCCAGCAGCGCCATCCTAGCCAGTGAGCAGTTCTTC.